A single sample is the source of the 30 T cell receptor beta chains below, sequenced in a study of HIV-infected patients and healthy controls (dated by TCRdb to between 2014 and 2016). Since whole blood was used without any cell fractionation, the repertoire reflected all peripheral T cells in unsorted form. Library preparation was by 5' RACE. The sequencing machine was an Illumina MiSeq. Reverse transcription of 500 ng RNA was performed with SuperScript III using primers directed against the alpha and beta constant regions. Separate alpha and beta chain libraries were generated by chain-specific third strand synthesis with multiplexing indices. The public reads were reprocessed in TCRdb via fastp at Q25 and MiXCR, keeping in-frame beta chains. Records with the same CDR3 protein are collapsed into one entry carrying the most frequent genes and DNA. This sample has 9,500 or so distinct CDR3 sequences in its table, and about 5% of those were observed once. In total, the top ten clones hold about 14% of the sample.

Sequenced here: blood, sampled before antiretroviral therapy. Source of these receptors: an adult with HIV infection.

In this sample, this clonotype turned up many times. The V and J genes are TRBV5-6 and TRBJ1-6; D remains ambiguous. The V end was cut by 4 bases, the J end by 2 bases, with 10 bases between. Germline CDR1 and CDR2: SGHDT and YYEEEE. This CDR3 has 15 residues. The CDR3: CASSKRTAYNSPLHF. CDR3 bases: TGTGCCAGCAGCAAACGGACGGCCTATAATTCACCCCTCCACTTT.

This clonotype appeared many times. This chain joins TRBV20-1 and TRBJ2-5; D uncertain. Germline V gene lookup returns CDR1 DFQATT and CDR2 SNEGSKA (reference sequence). The CDR3 length is 12 residues. V gave up 0 bases and J gave up 4 bases, with 6 bases separating them. The CDR3 sequence: CSARDRAETQYF. As DNA, the CDR3 is TGCAGTGCTAGAGACCGTGCAGAGACCCAGTACTTC.

By its share, this clonotype is medium-sized. This chain joins TRBV6-5 and TRBJ2-3; 12 bases are shared with TRBD2. V gave up 6 bases and J gave up 3 bases; unmatched junction bases: 4. The germline V gene encodes CDR1 MNHEY and CDR2 SVGAGI. The CDR3 contains 15 residues. CDR3 protein: CASRNGLAGTDTQYF. The CDR3 region has the DNA TGTGCCAGCAGGAACGGACTAGCGGGGACAGATACGCAGTATTTT.

In its sample, this clonotype was seen many times. The rearrangement links TRBV7-2 to TRBJ2-7, with D uncertain. Trimming cost V 4 bases and J 0 bases, with 10 bases left between them. The V gene's germline CDR1 is SGHTA and CDR2 FQGNSA. CDR3 size: 14 residues. The CDR3 DNA reads TGTGCCAGCAGCTCCCTCACGAGCTCCTACGAGCAGTACTTC. Its protein is CASSSLTSSYEQYF.

There are many counts of this clonotype. CDR3 in DNA: TGTGCCATCAGCCAACAGGGAAGCAATCAGCCCCAGCATTTT. Translated, it gives CAISQQGSNQPQHF. V usage is TRBV10-3 and J usage is TRBJ1-5; maybe TRBD1 (6 bases). This CDR3 has 14 residues. Trimming took 6 bases from V and 1 from J, leaving 10 bases between them. Looked up from germline, CDR1 is ENHRY and CDR2 is SYGVKD.

This clonotype occurred many times. The chain couples TRBV12-3 or TRBV12-4 to TRBJ1-1, with D possibly matching TRBD1 (5 bases). The length of the CDR3 is 15 residues. Between the trimmed V and J ends, which lost 2 bases and 7 bases, there was a span of 17 bases. The CDR3 sequence is CASSLRWDGPLEAFF. The CDR3 nucleotides read TGTGCCAGCAGTTTAAGGTGGGACGGACCGCTTGAAGCTTTCTTT.

This clonotype was seen many times. CDR3 bases: TGCGCCAGCAGCTTGGACCGGACGGGCACCGGGGAGCTGTTTTTT. This translates into CASSLDRTGTGELFF. The chain joins TRBV5-1 to TRBJ2-2, with D hard to call. The V end lost 0 bases, the J end lost 4 bases, and 10 bases lay between the germline ends. CDR3 length: 15 amino acids. Per the germline V gene, CDR1 is SGHRS and CDR2 is YFSETQ. Combining the CDR3 with reference TRBV5-1 and TRBJ2-2 gives the whole variable domain KAGVTQTPRYLIKTRGQQVTLSCSPISGHRSVSWYQQTPGQGLQFLFEYFSETQRNKGNFPGRFSGRQFSNSRSEMNVSTLELGDSALYLCASSLDRTGTGELFFGEGSRLTVL.

This clonotype came up many times. This chain connects TRBV29-1 to TRBJ1-1; TRBD1 is a possible D gene (5 bases). CDR1 and CDR2 (germline): SQVTM, ANQGSEA. This CDR3 region has 13 residues. V lost 6 bases and J 5 bases, leaving 16 bases between the germline ends. CDR3 sequence reads: CSVALRRGTEAFF. The DNA of the CDR3 is TGCAGCGTAGCCCTGAGGAGGGGTACTGAAGCTTTCTTT.

This clonotype was seen ten or more times. The chain carries TRBV5-4 and TRBJ2-7; 8 bases agree with TRBD1. J lost 3 bases, V lost 3 bases, and 8 bases had no gene match. This CDR3 contains 15 residues. The V gene's germline CDR1 is SGHNT and CDR2 YYREEE (reference sequence). CDR3 nucleotide sequence: TGTGCCAGCAGCTCCCGGGACAGGAGGGACTACGAGCAGTACTTC. It codes for CASSSRDRRDYEQYF.

V usage is TRBV27 and J usage is TRBJ2-1; weak D call: TRBD2 (5 bases). Trimming stripped 3 bases from V and 0 bases from J, with 9 bases between. Germline loops: CDR1 MNHEY, CDR2 SMNVEV (reference sequence). This CDR3 spans 15 amino acids. CDR3 sequence: CASSLSTSSYNEQFF. In DNA form, the CDR3 reads TGTGCCAGCAGTTTGTCTACTAGCTCCTACAATGAGCAGTTCTTC.

This clonotype is medium-sized within its sample. J is TRBJ2-3 and V is TRBV7-6, with D possibly matching TRBD1 (5 bases). CDR3 length equals 15 residues. The germline gives CDR1 SGHVS, CDR2 FNYEAQ. Trimming pared 1 base from V and 5 bases from J, leaving 13 bases between. DNA for the CDR3: TGTGCCAGCAGCTTAGGGGCAGGGTCCGGAGATACGCAGTATTTT. This gives the protein CASSLGAGSGDTQYF.

Many counts were recorded for this clonotype. The gene calls are TRBV6-2 or TRBV6-3 and TRBJ1-5; no reliable D call. Per the germline V gene, CDR1 is MNHEY and CDR2 is SVGEGT. Trimming cost V 7 bases and J 4 bases, with 20 bases left between them. The CDR3 is made up of 16 amino acids. Here the CDR3 DNA reads TGTGCCAGCACCCCGGACCCTGCGGATGGTAATCAGCCCCAGCATTTT. Translation: CASTPDPADGNQPQHF.

This rearrangement joins TRBV28 to TRBJ2-5; 7 bases align to TRBD1. The germline V gene has CDR1 MDHEN and CDR2 SYDVKM. The junction had 3 bases not matched to a gene; V was cut back by 4 bases and J by 4 bases. This CDR3 contains 13 residues. The CDR3, as DNA: TGTGCCAGCAGTTCAGGACAGGTAGAGACCCAGTACTTC. As protein: CASSSGQVETQYF.

This clonotype was seen a single time. The rearrangement joins TRBV6-1 to TRBJ1-1, with D perhaps matching TRBD1 (5 bases). The germline gives CDR1 MNHNS, CDR2 SASEGT. The CDR3 loop spans 12 amino acids. V was clipped by 10 bases and J by 4 bases, with 13 bases between them. The CDR3 bases are TGTGCCAATCGGGTTGGGGCCACTGAAGCTTTCTTT. This translates into CANRVGATEAFF.

This clonotype ranks as medium-sized (0.01 to 0.1%). This chain uses TRBV11-2 with TRBJ2-1, with D perhaps TRBD2 (5 bases). CDR1 SGHAT and CDR2 FQNNGV come from the germline V gene. The CDR3 is 14 amino acids. V shed 1 base and J shed 9 bases, with 13 bases lying between them. The CDR3 DNA reads TGTGCCAGCAGCTTAGTTGGTCTAGCCGCTGAGCAGTTCTTC. This codes for CASSLVGLAAEQFF.

At least ten counts were recorded for this clonotype. J is TRBJ2-7 and V is TRBV6-1, with 8 positions matching TRBD1. V gave up 6 bases and J gave up 4 bases; unmatched junction bases: 5. The CDR3 consists of 13 residues. CDR1 MNHNS and CDR2 SASEGT come from the germline V gene. In DNA form, the CDR3 reads TGTGCCAGCAGGGACAGGGCGGGATACGAGCAGTACTTC. Translated: CASRDRAGYEQYF.

This clonotype was detected a few times. This sequence joins TRBV6-5 and TRBJ2-1; D possibly matches TRBD1 or TRBD2 (5 bases each). V gave up 0 bases and J gave up 5 bases, with 11 bases separating them. CDR1 is MNHEY and CDR2 is SVGAGI in the germline V gene. The CDR3 extends over 15 amino acids. The CDR3 bases are TGTGCCAGCAGTTACTCGGGGGATGACAACAATGAGCAGTTCTTC. This gives the protein CASSYSGDDNNEQFF.

In its sample, this clonotype is medium-sized. This sequence joins TRBV28 and TRBJ2-7, with 11 bases matching TRBD2. V shed 5 bases, J shed 4 bases, and the junction held 10 bases outside the gene matches. Per the germline V gene, CDR1 is MDHEN and CDR2 is SYDVKM. The CDR3 has 16 residues. The CDR3 loop reads CASSLGTSGARYEQYF. The CDR3 coding sequence is TGTGCCAGCAGTCTCGGGACTAGCGGCGCTCGTTACGAGCAGTACTTC. Combining the CDR3 with reference TRBV28 and TRBJ2-7 gives the whole variable domain DVKVTQSSRYLVKRTGEKVFLECVQDMDHENMFWYRQDPGLGLRLIYFSYDVKMKEKGDIPEGYSVSREKKERFSLILESASTNQTSMYLCASSLGTSGARYEQYFGPGTRLTVT.

This clonotype was recorded at least ten times. The CDR3 sequence is CASSQQGTGELFF. The CDR3 DNA sequence: TGTGCCAGCAGCCAGCAGGGCACCGGGGAGCTGTTTTTT. The V and J genes are TRBV3-1 and TRBJ2-2, with D maybe TRBD1 (5 bases). Germline-derived CDR1 and CDR2 are LGHDT and YNNKEL (reference sequence). This CDR3 has 13 residues. V lost 3 bases to trimming and J lost 4 bases, with 6 bases between them. Full variable domain (outside the CDR3, taken from reference TRBV3-1 and TRBJ2-2): DTAVSQTPKYLVTQMGNDKSIKCEQNLGHDTMYWYKQDSKKFLKIMFSYNNKELIINETVPNRFSPKSPDKAHLNLHINSLELGDSAVYFCASSQQGTGELFFGEGSRLTVL.

This clonotype has a count of ten or more. The V call is TRBV27, the J call TRBJ2-5, with 12 positions matching TRBD2. The germline CDR1 and CDR2 sequences are MNHEY and SMNVEV (reference sequence). The CDR3 is made up of 15 amino acids. The V segment lost 8 bases and the J segment 2 bases; nucleotides outside the gene matches: 6. CDR3 DNA sequence: TGTGCCAGCGGAATACTAGCGGGAGGTCAAGAGACCCAGTACTTC. Encoded protein: CASGILAGGQETQYF.

This clonotype was counted many times. The chain recombines TRBV19 with TRBJ1-2; D gene ambiguous. Trimming pared 4 bases from V and 0 bases from J, leaving 9 bases between. Germline V gene data show CDR1 as LNHDA and CDR2 as SQIVND (reference sequence). The CDR3 runs to 14 residues. The CDR3 sequence is CASSSGDTNYGYTF. CDR3 nucleotides: TGTGCCAGTAGTAGCGGTGACACTAACTATGGCTACACCTTC.

This clonotype is deemed medium-sized. This chain connects TRBV7-8 to TRBJ2-3; perhaps D is TRBD1 or TRBD2 (5 bases each). The CDR3 has 17 residues. Germline CDR1 SGHVS, CDR2 FQNEAQ. Trimming took 2 bases from V and 5 from J, leaving 20 bases between them. The CDR3 nucleotides read TGTGCCAGCAGCTTATACACCGGGACCAGCAGAAAAGATACGCAGTATTTT. This codes for CASSLYTGTSRKDTQYF.

This clonotype was seen ten or more times. V usage is TRBV11-2 and J usage is TRBJ2-7; a weak D match, TRBD1 (6 bases). CDR3 length equals 15 residues. Trimming pared 4 bases from V and 2 bases from J, leaving 15 bases between. CDR1 is SGHAT and CDR2 is FQNNGV in the germline V gene. This chain's CDR3 is CASSSYQGGAYEQYF. In DNA form, the CDR3 reads TGTGCCAGCAGCTCGTACCAAGGGGGTGCCTACGAGCAGTACTTC.

Within the sample, this clonotype is medium-sized. The chain joins TRBV7-9 to TRBJ2-7, with D tentatively TRBD2 (5 bases). CDR1 and CDR2 from the germline V gene are SEHNR and FQNEAQ (reference sequence). The CDR3 contains 14 residues. Trimming pared 0 bases from V and 4 bases from J, leaving 10 bases between. CDR3: CASSLAGRGYEQYF. The CDR3 DNA is TGTGCCAGCAGCTTAGCGGGTCGGGGTTACGAGCAGTACTTC.

V and J are TRBV19 and TRBJ1-5; D perhaps matches TRBD1 (6 bases). Germline V gives CDR1 LNHDA, CDR2 SQIVND (reference sequence). Trimming removed 4 bases at V and 1 base at J, with 11 bases between. The CDR3 covers 15 residues. CDR3 residues: CASSSWDTSNQPQHF. The CDR3, as DNA: TGTGCCAGTAGTAGCTGGGACACCAGCAATCAGCCCCAGCATTTT.

There are many counts of this clonotype. J is TRBJ1-2 and V is TRBV29-1; 8 positions agree with TRBD1. CDR1 is SQVTM, CDR2 ANQGSEA, per germline. CDR3 length: 17 amino acids. Losses at the gene ends were 2 bases for V and 3 bases for J; bases not matched to a gene: 14. The CDR3 loop is CSVESFSGTGLDYGYTF. The CDR3 bases are TGCAGCGTTGAATCATTCTCCGGGACAGGTTTAGACTATGGCTACACCTTC.

This clonotype is medium-sized by share. The J gene is TRBJ2-7, the V gene TRBV18; D unresolved. There are 15 residues in the CDR3. V shed 1 base and J shed 2 bases, with 12 bases lying between them. Germline assignment: CDR1 KGHSH and CDR2 LQKENI. CDR3 bases: TGTGCCAGCTCACCACGGCAGGCACTGACCTACGAGCAGTACTTC. Amino acids: CASSPRQALTYEQYF.

This clonotype was picked up many times. V and J are TRBV20-1 and TRBJ2-7; 8 bases fit TRBD2. J lost 4 bases, V lost 0 bases, and 14 bases had no gene match. Germline CDR1 is DFQATT and CDR2 is SNEGSKA (reference sequence). The CDR3 sequence is 17 residues long. The CDR3 bases are TGCAGTGCTAGAGACTCGGGGGGGGAGGGGACGGTATACGAGCAGTACTTC. It yields the protein CSARDSGGEGTVYEQYF.

This clonotype was counted at least ten times. The gene calls are TRBV5-4 and TRBJ1-2; D remains ambiguous. The germline CDR1 and CDR2 sequences are SGHNT and YYREEE (reference sequence). The V and J ends lost 0 bases and 6 bases respectively, with 15 bases between them. CDR3 length equals 15 residues. The CDR3 is CASSLDRGLTHGYTF. The CDR3 region has the DNA TGTGCCAGCAGCTTGGATCGCGGGCTTACCCATGGCTACACCTTC.

This clonotype is deemed medium-sized. The rearrangement links TRBV20-1 to TRBJ2-7; no firm D call. The CDR3 runs 12 residues. CDR1 and CDR2 (germline): DFQATT, SNEGSKA (reference sequence). The V gene lost 1 base and the J gene lost 6 bases, with 10 bases spanning the gap. CDR3 bases: TGCAGTGCTAGAGTAGACGGGCCCGAGCAGTACTTC. It yields the protein CSARVDGPEQYF.